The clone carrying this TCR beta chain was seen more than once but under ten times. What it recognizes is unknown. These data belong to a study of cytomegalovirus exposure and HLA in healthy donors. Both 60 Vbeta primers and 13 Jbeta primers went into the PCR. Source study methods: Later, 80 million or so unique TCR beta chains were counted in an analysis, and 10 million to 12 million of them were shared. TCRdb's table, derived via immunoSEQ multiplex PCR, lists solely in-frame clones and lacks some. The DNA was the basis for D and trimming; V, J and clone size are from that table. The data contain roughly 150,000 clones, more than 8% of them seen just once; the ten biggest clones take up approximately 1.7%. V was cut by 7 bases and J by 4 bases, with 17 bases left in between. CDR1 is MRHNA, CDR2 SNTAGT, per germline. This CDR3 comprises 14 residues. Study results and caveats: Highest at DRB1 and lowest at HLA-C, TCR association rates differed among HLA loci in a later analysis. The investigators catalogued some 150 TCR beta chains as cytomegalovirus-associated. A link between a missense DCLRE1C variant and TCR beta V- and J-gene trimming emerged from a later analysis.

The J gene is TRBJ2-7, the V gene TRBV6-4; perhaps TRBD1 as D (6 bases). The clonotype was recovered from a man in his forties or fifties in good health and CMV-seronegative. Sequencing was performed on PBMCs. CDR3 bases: TGTGCCAGCAATATCGGGACAACACTTTACGAGCAGTACTTC. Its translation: CASNIGTTLYEQYF.